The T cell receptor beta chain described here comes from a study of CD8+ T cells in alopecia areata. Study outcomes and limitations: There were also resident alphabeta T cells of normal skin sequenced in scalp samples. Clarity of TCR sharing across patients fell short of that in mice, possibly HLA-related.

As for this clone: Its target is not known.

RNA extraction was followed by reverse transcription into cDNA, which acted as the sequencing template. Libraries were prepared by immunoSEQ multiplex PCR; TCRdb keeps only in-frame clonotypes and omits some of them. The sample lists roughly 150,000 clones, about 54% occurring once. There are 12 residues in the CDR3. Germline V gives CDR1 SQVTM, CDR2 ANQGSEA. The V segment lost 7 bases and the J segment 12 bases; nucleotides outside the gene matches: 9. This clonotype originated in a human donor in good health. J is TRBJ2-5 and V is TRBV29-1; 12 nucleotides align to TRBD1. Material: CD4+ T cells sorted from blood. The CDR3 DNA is TGCAGCGCCCGGGACAGGGGGCAGAGGGAGTACTTC. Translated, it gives CSARDRGQREYF.